The 28 T cell receptor beta chains given below trace back to one sample, sequenced in a study of cytomegalovirus exposure and HLA in healthy donors. PCR employed 60 Vbeta and 13 Jbeta primers. The protocol was immunoSEQ multiplex PCR, while the TCRdb copy is restricted to in-frame clones and leaves out a portion. The table has some 98,000 clones, roughly 9.4% seen once. Sequencing input: PBMCs. Source of these receptors: a man in his fifties in good health and CMV-seropositive.

The chain uses TRBV6-5 and TRBJ2-5; a possible D gene is TRBD1 (6 bases). The J call may be wrong; the DNA end is better matched by TRBJ2-7. The CDR3 extends over 15 amino acids. Germline V gene lookup returns CDR1 MNHEY and CDR2 SVGAGI. This CDR3 is CASSYRHDRPYEQYF. CDR3 DNA sequence: TGTGCCAGCAGTTACCGTCACGACAGGCCCTACGAGCAGTACTTC.

V and J are TRBV28 and TRBJ2-7, with TRBD2 matching over 11 bases. This CDR3 has 16 amino acids. Per the germline V gene, CDR1 is MDHEN and CDR2 is SYDVKM. Trimming at V came to 5 bases and at J to 6 bases, leaving 12 bases not matched to a gene. CDR3 residues: CASSLTPGTSGSEQYF. The CDR3 coding sequence is TGTGCCAGCAGTCTCACCCCGGGGACTAGCGGTTCCGAGCAGTACTTC. Full variable domain (missing parts from reference TRBV28 and TRBJ2-7): DVKVTQSSRYLVKRTGEKVFLECVQDMDHENMFWYRQDPGLGLRLIYFSYDVKMKEKGDIPEGYSVSREKKERFSLILESASTNQTSMYLCASSLTPGTSGSEQYFGPGTRLTVT.

There are a few counts of this clone. The V call is TRBV30, the J call TRBJ2-7; 7 positions agree with TRBD2. This CDR3 spans 14 amino acids. Germline V lookup: CDR1 GTSNPN, CDR2 SVGIG (reference sequence). The trim removed 1 base at V and 8 bases at J, leaving 11 bases unmatched. The CDR3 nucleotides are TGTGCCTGGAGTGGCGCGGGAGCCCCTTATAAGCAGTACTTC. Protein product: CAWSGAGAPYKQYF.

This clone was seen only a few times. The chain combines TRBV27 with TRBJ2-1, with 7 bases lining up with TRBD2. This CDR3 contains 16 residues. The junction had 7 bases not matched to a gene; V was cut back by 2 bases and J by 3 bases. Germline CDR1 is MNHEY and CDR2 is SMNVEV (reference sequence). The CDR3 coding sequence is TGTGCCAGCAGTTTAACTGGCGGGAGTTTCTACAATGAGCAGTTCTTC. It yields the protein CASSLTGGSFYNEQFF.

The chain carries TRBV21-1 and TRBJ2-7; the D segment call TRBD2 is taken from the table without a DNA check. TRBV21-1 corresponds to a pseudogene. CDR3 length: 16 residues. This CDR3 reads CASSKIRGRAPYEQYF. CDR3 nucleotides: TGTGCCAGCAGCAAAATCCGGGGGAGGGCCCCATACGAGCAGTACTTC.

This clone was detected a few times. V is TRBV7-9 and J is TRBJ2-1; 11 bases align to TRBD2. Unmatched junction bases numbered 6, after V lost 3 bases and J lost 8 bases. This CDR3 is 15 amino acids long. Germline CDR1 SEHNR, CDR2 FQNEAQ (reference sequence). CDR3 nucleotide sequence: TGTGCCAGCAGCTTCCCGACTAGCGGGACAGATGAGCAGTTCTTC. Its translation is CASSFPTSGTDEQFF.

The chain's CDR3 is CASSNSPGQGYGYTF. The CDR3 DNA is TGTGCCAGCAGCAACTCTCCGGGACAGGGGTATGGCTACACCTTC. The chain links TRBV7-2 to TRBJ1-2; TRBD1 matches at 10 bases. Unmatched junction bases numbered 8, after V lost 5 bases and J lost 5 bases. The CDR3 is made up of 15 amino acids. Germline-derived CDR1 and CDR2 are SGHTA and FQGNSA.

This CDR3 is CASSQDWTVAKNIQYF. The CDR3 region has the DNA TGCGCCAGCAGCCAAGATTGGACAGTAGCCAAAAACATTCAGTACTTC. The chain couples TRBV4-3 to TRBJ2-4, with D maybe TRBD1 (6 bases). CDR1 and CDR2 (germline): LGHNA, YSLEER. The V and J ends lost 0 bases and 0 bases respectively, with 9 bases between them. The length of the CDR3 is 16 residues.

The J gene is TRBJ2-2, the V gene TRBV6-6; a weak D match, TRBD2 (7 bases). The V gene lost 11 bases and the J gene lost 2 bases, with 12 bases spanning the gap. From germline, CDR1 is MNHNY and CDR2 SVGAGI (reference sequence). CDR3 size: 13 residues. CDR3 DNA sequence: TGTGCCGAGGCGGGGGCCAACACCGGGGAGCTGTTTTTT. It encodes CAEAGANTGELFF.

The chain employs TRBV5-1 and TRBJ1-5; possibly TRBD1 for D (5 bases). CDR3 size: 14 residues. The germline V and J ends were trimmed by 0 bases and 7 bases, with 11 bases remaining between them. CDR1 is SGHRS and CDR2 is YFSETQ in the germline V gene. CDR3 residues: CASSLEGVGQPQHF. The DNA for the CDR3 is TGCGCCAGCAGCTTGGAAGGGGTGGGACAGCCCCAGCATTTT.

This clone was seen more than once but under ten times. The chain employs TRBV7-9 and TRBJ1-2; 10 nucleotides match TRBD1. Looked up from germline, CDR1 is SEHNR and CDR2 is FQNEAQ (reference sequence). V dropped 5 bases and J dropped 6; count of bases not matched to a gene: 6. This CDR3 has 14 residues. CDR3 in DNA: TGTGCCAGCAGCCAGGACAGGGGGATGGATGGCTACACCTTC. Amino acids: CASSQDRGMDGYTF.

This clone was detected ten times or more. V usage is TRBV6-5 and J usage is TRBJ1-1, with 7 bases aligning to TRBD1. The CDR3 length is 12 residues. V dropped 5 bases and J dropped 10; count of bases not matched to a gene: 7. Germline-derived CDR1 and CDR2 are MNHEY and SVGAGI. DNA of the CDR3: TGTGCCAGCAGTGCCCCCAACAGGGGAGCTTTCTTT. Its translation: CASSAPNRGAFF.

This clone was counted between two and nine times. This chain uses TRBV6-5 with TRBJ2-3; TRBD2 aligns across 9 bases. After removal of 5 bases from V and 2 bases from J, the junction contained 2 bases not matched to a gene. The CDR3 totals 14 residues. Germline CDR1 and CDR2: MNHEY and SVGAGI. The CDR3 spells CASSLAGYTDTQYF. The CDR3 bases are TGTGCCAGCAGTCTAGCGGGGTACACAGATACGCAGTATTTT.

V and J are TRBV6-1 and TRBJ1-2; D ambiguous. This CDR3 contains 14 residues. V was pared by 7 bases and J by 5 bases, with 17 bases between. Germline V lookup: CDR1 MNHNS, CDR2 SASEGT. The CDR3 DNA sequence: TGTGCCAGCATTCTTTCTTGGCTGGCTTATGGCTACACCTTC. This codes for CASILSWLAYGYTF.

V and J are TRBV7-9 and TRBJ1-1; no definite D call. V was clipped by 5 bases and J by 10 bases, with 23 bases between them. Germline values: CDR1 SEHNR, CDR2 FQNEAQ (reference sequence). The CDR3 totals 15 residues. The DNA of the CDR3 is TGTGCCAGCAGCCCTGCGGGCTATCCTCTACGTGGAGCTTTCTTT. Translation gives CASSPAGYPLRGAFF.

This clone was seen a few times. V and J are TRBV5-4 and TRBJ2-7; 11 bases are a match to TRBD2. Per germline, CDR1 SGHNT and CDR2 YYREEE (reference sequence). The CDR3 totals 15 residues. V dropped 2 bases and J dropped 5; count of bases not matched to a gene: 6. This chain's CDR3 is CASSFSGRGGNEQYF. CDR3 sequence (DNA): TGTGCCAGCAGCTTTAGCGGGAGGGGTGGGAACGAGCAGTACTTC.

The CDR3 DNA is TGTGCCAGTAGTGGGGGGACAGTTGACACTGAAGCTTTCTTT. Amino acids: CASSGGTVDTEAFF. The gene calls are TRBV19 and TRBJ1-1; 7 nucleotides match TRBD1. Germline V gene data show CDR1 as LNHDA and CDR2 as SQIVND (reference sequence). This CDR3 comprises 14 residues. V dropped 5 bases and J dropped 3; count of bases not matched to a gene: 6.

This clone has just a few counts. CDR3 sequence reads: CAWSSDSMNTEAFF. CDR3 DNA sequence: TGTGCCTGGAGTTCGGACAGCATGAACACTGAAGCTTTCTTT. The J gene is TRBJ1-1, the V gene TRBV30; tentatively, D is TRBD1 (6 bases). The V gene's germline CDR1 is GTSNPN and CDR2 SVGIG (reference sequence). The CDR3 extends over 14 amino acids. V lost 2 bases to trimming and J lost 0 bases, with 10 bases between them.

This rearrangement joins TRBV27 to TRBJ2-4; TRBD2 matches at 8 bases. Germline loops: CDR1 MNHEY, CDR2 SMNVEV (reference sequence). The CDR3 covers 13 residues. Unmatched junction bases numbered 5, after V lost 5 bases and J lost 8 bases. The CDR3 here is CASSASGLYIQYF. Here the CDR3 DNA reads TGTGCCAGCAGTGCTAGCGGGTTGTACATTCAGTACTTC.

This clone has more than one count but fewer than ten. The V gene is TRBV6-5, the J gene TRBJ2-7; weak D call: TRBD1 (5 bases). V lost 4 bases and J 3 bases, leaving 10 bases between the germline ends. Germline V gene data show CDR1 as MNHEY and CDR2 as SVGAGI. This CDR3 region has 13 residues. The chain's CDR3 is CASSSSGFYEQYF. As DNA, the CDR3 is TGTGCCAGCAGTTCATCAGGGTTCTACGAGCAGTACTTC.

This clone showed up just a few times. The rearrangement joins TRBV5-8 to TRBJ1-5; possible D gene TRBD1, 5 bases. The V gene's germline CDR1 is SGHTS and CDR2 YDEGEE. The CDR3 totals 16 residues. Trimming stripped 0 bases from V and 2 bases from J, with 12 bases between. The CDR3 reads CASSLVSPGGNQPQHF. CDR3 coding DNA: TGTGCCAGCAGCTTGGTATCCCCGGGGGGCAATCAGCCCCAGCATTTT.

The DNA for the CDR3 is TGTGCCAGCAGTCGTTCCCGGGACAGGGGGGATGAAAAACTGTTTTTT. It specifies CASSRSRDRGDEKLFF. The J gene is TRBJ1-4, the V gene TRBV7-8; the match to TRBD1 covers 11 bases. The V segment lost 6 bases and the J segment 6 bases; nucleotides outside the gene matches: 9. CDR3 length equals 16 residues. In germline, CDR1 is SGHVS, CDR2 FQNEAQ.

This clone was picked up a small number of times. This sequence joins TRBV5-4 and TRBJ2-3; TRBD2 agrees at 9 bases. The CDR3 is made up of 16 amino acids. The ends lost 1 base at V and 4 bases at J; junction bases unmatched: 7. Germline assignment: CDR1 SGHNT and CDR2 YYREEE (reference sequence). The CDR3 nucleotides are TGTGCCAGCAGCTTGAATGCGGGAGGGAGGGCAGATACGCAGTATTTT. It is translated as CASSLNAGGRADTQYF.

A few counts support this clone. This sequence joins TRBV2 and TRBJ2-1; the match to TRBD2 covers 8 bases. The length of the CDR3 is 14 residues. Germline CDR1 is SNHLY and CDR2 is FYNNEI. V shed 6 bases and J 3 bases; nucleotides not matched to a gene: 4. The chain's CDR3 is CASSYGGVYNEQFF. The DNA for the CDR3 is TGTGCCAGCAGCTACGGGGGGGTCTACAATGAGCAGTTCTTC.

The chain recombines TRBV6-1 with TRBJ2-3, with D possibly being TRBD2 (6 bases). Between the trimmed V and J ends, which lost 7 bases and 1 base, there was a span of 15 bases. Germline V gives CDR1 MNHNS, CDR2 SASEGT. There are 15 residues in the CDR3. Here the CDR3 DNA reads TGTGCCAGCACGGGTCGGGAGTTGGGCACAGATACGCAGTATTTT. Translation: CASTGRELGTDTQYF.

This clone was detected a few times. The chain combines TRBV2 with TRBJ2-5, with a possible D match to TRBD1 (6 bases). From germline, CDR1 is SNHLY and CDR2 FYNNEI. CDR3 length: 14 amino acids. V dropped 6 bases and J dropped 5 bases, with 16 bases sitting between them. CDR3 in DNA: TGTGCCAGCAGCCCCAGGGGAGTGAGTGAGACCCAGTACTTC. Its translation is CASSPRGVSETQYF.

The rearrangement links TRBV29-1 to TRBJ1-6, with 9 bases lining up with TRBD1. The CDR3 has 13 amino acids. J lost 6 bases, V lost 4 bases, and 1 base had no gene match. Germline CDR1 reads SQVTM; CDR2 reads ANQGSEA. CDR3 DNA sequence: TGCAGCGTTGCGACAGGGGGTAATTCACCCCTCCACTTT. This translates into CSVATGGNSPLHF.

The chain links TRBV28 to TRBJ2-7, with 7 bases fitting TRBD1. The germline gives CDR1 MDHEN, CDR2 SYDVKM. The CDR3 runs to 15 residues. Unmatched junction bases numbered 10, after V lost 8 bases and J lost 0 bases. CDR3 residues: CASGGQKISSYEQYF. CDR3 coding DNA: TGTGCCAGCGGGGGACAGAAGATAAGCTCCTACGAGCAGTACTTC.